This T cell receptor beta chain was sequenced in a study of early T cells in non-severe SARS-CoV-2 infection. Study-wide context: Alpha and beta chains were unpaired, from unsorted whole-blood bulk RNA.

Per the germline V gene, CDR1 is MDHEN and CDR2 is SYDVKM. The V gene lost 8 bases and the J gene lost 4 bases, with 14 bases spanning the gap. This CDR3 comprises 13 residues. Study results and caveats: Comparison of clonotypes with VDJdb favored anti-spike CD8 responses while missing private and CD4 specificities.

cDNA molecules, individually, were tagged with unique molecular identifiers. Using its own MiXCR run on the 5' RACE reads, TCRdb lists one record per CDR3 protein. The table includes 40,000 or so distinct CDR3 sequences, 11% detected once. To note about this clonotype: Its specificity is not known.

This sequence joins TRBV28 and TRBJ2-5; D unclear. This sequence originates from an adult who was a healthcare worker with PCR-confirmed SARS-CoV-2 infection or an uninfected control (not recorded which). The sample taken for sequencing was whole blood. The CDR3 DNA is TGTGCCAGCGGCCCCCCCCCGGGAGAGACCCAGTACTTC. Protein product: CASGPPPGETQYF.